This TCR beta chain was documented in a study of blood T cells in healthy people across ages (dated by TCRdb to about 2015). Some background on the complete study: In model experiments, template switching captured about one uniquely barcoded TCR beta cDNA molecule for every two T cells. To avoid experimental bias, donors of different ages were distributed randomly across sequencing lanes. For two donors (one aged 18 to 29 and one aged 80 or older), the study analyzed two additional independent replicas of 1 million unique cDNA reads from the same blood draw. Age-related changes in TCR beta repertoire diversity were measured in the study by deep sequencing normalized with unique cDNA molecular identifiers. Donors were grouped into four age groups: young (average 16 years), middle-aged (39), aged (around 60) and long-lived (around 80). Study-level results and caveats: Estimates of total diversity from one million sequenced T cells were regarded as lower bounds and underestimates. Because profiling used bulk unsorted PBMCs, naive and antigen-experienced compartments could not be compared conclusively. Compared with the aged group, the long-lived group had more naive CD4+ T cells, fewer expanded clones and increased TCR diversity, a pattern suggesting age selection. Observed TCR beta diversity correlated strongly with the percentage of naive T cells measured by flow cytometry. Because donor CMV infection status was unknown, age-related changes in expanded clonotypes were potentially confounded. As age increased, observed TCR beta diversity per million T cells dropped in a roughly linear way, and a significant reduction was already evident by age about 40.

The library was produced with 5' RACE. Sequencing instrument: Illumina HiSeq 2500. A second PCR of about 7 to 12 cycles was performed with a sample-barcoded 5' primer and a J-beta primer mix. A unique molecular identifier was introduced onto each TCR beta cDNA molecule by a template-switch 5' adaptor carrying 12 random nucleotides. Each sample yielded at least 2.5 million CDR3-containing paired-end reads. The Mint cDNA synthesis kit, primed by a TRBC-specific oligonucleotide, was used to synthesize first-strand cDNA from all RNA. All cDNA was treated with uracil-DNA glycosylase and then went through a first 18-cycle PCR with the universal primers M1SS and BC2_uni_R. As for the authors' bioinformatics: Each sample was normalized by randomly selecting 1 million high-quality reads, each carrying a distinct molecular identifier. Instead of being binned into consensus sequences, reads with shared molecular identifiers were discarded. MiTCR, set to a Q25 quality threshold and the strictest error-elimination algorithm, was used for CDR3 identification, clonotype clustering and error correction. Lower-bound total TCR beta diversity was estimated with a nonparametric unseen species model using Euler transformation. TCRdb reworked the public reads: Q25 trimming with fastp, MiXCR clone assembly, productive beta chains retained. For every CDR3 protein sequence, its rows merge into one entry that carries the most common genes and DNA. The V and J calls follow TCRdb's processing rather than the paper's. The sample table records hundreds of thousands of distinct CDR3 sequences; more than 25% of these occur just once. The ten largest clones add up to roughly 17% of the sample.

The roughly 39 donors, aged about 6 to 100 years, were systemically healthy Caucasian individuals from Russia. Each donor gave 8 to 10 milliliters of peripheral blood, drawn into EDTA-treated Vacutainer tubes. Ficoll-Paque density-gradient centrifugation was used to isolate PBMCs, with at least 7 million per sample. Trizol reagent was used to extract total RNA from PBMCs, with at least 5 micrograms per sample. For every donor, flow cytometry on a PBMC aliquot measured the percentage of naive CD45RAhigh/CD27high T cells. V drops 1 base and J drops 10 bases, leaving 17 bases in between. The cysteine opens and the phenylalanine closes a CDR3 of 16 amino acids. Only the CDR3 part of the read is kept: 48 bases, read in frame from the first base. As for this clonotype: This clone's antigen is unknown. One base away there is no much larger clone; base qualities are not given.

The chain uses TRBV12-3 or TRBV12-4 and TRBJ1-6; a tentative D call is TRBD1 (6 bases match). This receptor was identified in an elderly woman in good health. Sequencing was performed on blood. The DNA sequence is TGTGCCAGCAGTTTAGACGGGGCCAGGGGTTCATCACCCCTCCACTTT. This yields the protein CASSLDGARGSSPLHF.